The 8 T cell receptor beta chains reported below all come from one sample, sequenced in a study of T-cell memory formation after mild COVID-19. A single record per CDR3 protein comes from TCRdb applying MiXCR to the 5' RACE reads. This table holds hundreds of thousands of distinct CDR3 sequences, about 23% found once. Sample: PBMCs or a T cell subset sorted from them (not recorded which). These receptors all come from an adult woman who had mild COVID-19 (a few samples of this study predate the infection). Cell type and time point are not known.

The chain links TRBV24-1 to TRBJ2-7; weak D call: TRBD1 (6 bases). Trimming took 9 bases from V and 2 from J, leaving 16 bases between them. The CDR3 spans 14 residues. Germline lookup yields CDR1 KGHDR and CDR2 SFDVKD. CDR3 loop: CATRTGPATYEQYF. In DNA form, the CDR3 reads TGTGCCACCCGTACAGGGCCGGCAACCTACGAGCAGTACTTC.

CDR3 region: CASSQGQAPSETQYF. CDR3 in DNA: TGCGCCAGCAGCCAGGGACAGGCACCCTCAGAGACCCAGTACTTC. V usage is TRBV5-1 and J usage is TRBJ2-5; TRBD1 matches 8 bases. Germline V lookup: CDR1 SGHRS, CDR2 YFSETQ. CDR3 size: 15 residues. J gave up 4 bases and V 4 bases, and 9 bases lay outside the gene matches.

The chain uses TRBV2 and TRBJ2-3; TRBD1 aligns across 8 bases. Looked up from germline, CDR1 is SNHLY and CDR2 is FYNNEI. The CDR3 is 14 amino acids. Trimming removed 6 bases from V and 1 base from J; junction bases left unmatched: 3. Here the CDR3 DNA reads TGTGCCAGCAGGGAGACAGGGGGCACAGATACGCAGTATTTT. Encoded protein: CASRETGGTDTQYF.

V gene TRBV6-1 combines with J gene TRBJ1-5; D remains unclear. V was cut by 4 bases and J by 0 bases, with 7 bases left in between. Germline V gives CDR1 MNHNS, CDR2 SASEGT. The CDR3 consists of 14 residues. The CDR3 DNA reads as TGTGCCAGCAGTGCCCAAGATAGCAATCAGCCCCAGCATTTT. It is translated as CASSAQDSNQPQHF.

The V gene is TRBV7-2, the J gene TRBJ2-5; 12 nucleotides match TRBD2. CDR3 length equals 18 residues. Trimming removed 4 bases from V and 2 bases from J; junction bases left unmatched: 11. Germline CDR1 and CDR2: SGHTA and FQGNSA. This CDR3 reads CASSSTPGLAGGQETQYF. The CDR3 DNA follows: TGTGCCAGCAGCTCAACCCCCGGGCTAGCGGGAGGGCAAGAGACCCAGTACTTC.

The chain carries TRBV10-3 and TRBJ2-7, with 14 positions matching TRBD2. The length of the CDR3 is 19 residues. J was trimmed by 2 bases and V by 5 bases; bases with no gene match: 14. Germline CDR1 is ENHRY and CDR2 is SYGVKD. The CDR3 is CAISSTGTSGSIEAYEQYF. CDR3 bases: TGTGCCATCAGTTCGACAGGGACTAGCGGGAGTATAGAGGCCTACGAGCAGTACTTC.

The chain links TRBV7-2 to TRBJ2-3; TRBD1 matches at 7 bases. V gave up 3 bases and J gave up 8 bases; unmatched junction bases: 5. The CDR3 has 13 residues. Per germline, CDR1 SGHTA and CDR2 FQGNSA. The CDR3 sequence is CASSFEGAGTQYF. The CDR3 DNA is TGTGCCAGCAGCTTTGAGGGGGCAGGTACGCAGTATTTT. The variable domain in full, with the rest retrieved from reference TRBV7-2 and TRBJ2-3, is GAGVSQSPSNKVTEKGKDVELRCDPISGHTALYWYRQSLGQGLEFLIYFQGNSAPDKSGLPSDRFSAERTGGSVSTLTIQRTQQEDSAVYLCASSFEGAGTQYFGPGTRLTVL.

CDR3 DNA: TGTGCCAGCAGCTTAGGAATGGGGGAAAACATTCAGTACTTC. Translated: CASSLGMGENIQYF. The chain uses TRBV7-8 and TRBJ2-4; D may be TRBD1 or TRBD2 (5 bases each). CDR3 length: 14 residues. V was shortened by 1 base and J by 5 bases, with 9 bases between the two germline ends. Germline V lookup: CDR1 SGHVS, CDR2 FQNEAQ.